This TCR beta chain was retrieved from a study of blood T cell repertoires in COVID-19. Under the authors' procedure: It was from reference gene primer amplification that nucleated cell counts were estimated. Sequencing used immunoSEQ multiplex PCR; TCRdb keeps in-frame clones, though not all of them. The D gene and trimming were derived from the DNA, and the V and J assignments and clone size from that table. The sample carries 110,000 to 150,000 clones, 86% recorded once. The CDR3 loop spans 17 amino acids. The V gene end was trimmed by 2 bases and the J gene end by 3 bases; junction bases not matched to a gene: 10. Germline V lookup: CDR1 MDHEN, CDR2 SYDVKM.

Input material: PBMCs or T cells enriched from blood (not recorded which). This receptor was identified in a man in his forties or fifties who had recovered from COVID-19. The chain employs TRBV28 and TRBJ2-7, with 10 bases lining up with TRBD2. The CDR3 loop is CASSLPIPGLASYEQYF. The CDR3 bases are TGTGCCAGCAGTTTACCTATCCCGGGACTAGCGAGCTACGAGCAGTACTTC.